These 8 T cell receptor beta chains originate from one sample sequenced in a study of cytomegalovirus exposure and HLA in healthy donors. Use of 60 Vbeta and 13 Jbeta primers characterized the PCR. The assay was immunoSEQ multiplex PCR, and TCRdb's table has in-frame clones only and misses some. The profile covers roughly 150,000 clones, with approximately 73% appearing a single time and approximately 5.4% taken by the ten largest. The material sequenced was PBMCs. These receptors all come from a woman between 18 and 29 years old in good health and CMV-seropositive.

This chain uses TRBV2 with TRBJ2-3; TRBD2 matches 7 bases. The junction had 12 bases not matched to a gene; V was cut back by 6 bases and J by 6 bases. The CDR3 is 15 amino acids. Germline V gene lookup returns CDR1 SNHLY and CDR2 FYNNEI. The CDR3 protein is CASREGLRVQDTQYF. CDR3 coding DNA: TGTGCCAGCAGAGAGGGACTACGGGTCCAGGATACGCAGTATTTT.

The CDR3 DNA is TGTGCCAGCAGCGTAAATAGACAGGTCTCCACTGAAGCTTTCTTT. Translation: CASSVNRQVSTEAFF. V gene TRBV2 combines with J gene TRBJ1-1, with D perhaps TRBD1 (6 bases). The CDR3 totals 15 residues. Germline CDR1 reads SNHLY; CDR2 reads FYNNEI. With 6 bases removed from V and 4 bases from J, the gap between germline ends came to 18 bases.

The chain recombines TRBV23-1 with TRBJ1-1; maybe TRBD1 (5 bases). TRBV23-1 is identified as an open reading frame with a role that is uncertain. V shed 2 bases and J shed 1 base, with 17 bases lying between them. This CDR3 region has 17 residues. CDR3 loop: CASSQPGLLGWNTEAFF. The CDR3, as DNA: TGCGCCAGCAGTCAACCGGGACTATTAGGGTGGAACACTGAAGCTTTCTTT.

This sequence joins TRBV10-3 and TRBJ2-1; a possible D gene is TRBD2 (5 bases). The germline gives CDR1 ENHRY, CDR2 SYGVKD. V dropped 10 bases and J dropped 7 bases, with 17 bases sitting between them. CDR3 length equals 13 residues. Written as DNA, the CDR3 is TGTGCCACCCGGCCCCGAAGAGGGAATGAGCAGTTCTTC. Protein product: CATRPRRGNEQFF.

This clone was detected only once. The CDR3 nucleotides are TGTGCCAGCAGCACAGAGCGGGGGGGCCTAGTAAATGAGCAGTTCTTC. Translated, it gives CASSTERGGLVNEQFF. The chain combines TRBV5-4 with TRBJ2-1; 10 bases agree with TRBD2. CDR3 length: 16 residues. Germline V gene sequence: CDR1 SGHNT, CDR2 YYREEE (reference sequence). The V gene end was trimmed by 4 bases and the J gene end by 7 bases; junction bases not matched to a gene: 11. Looking up the rest from reference TRBV5-4 and TRBJ2-1 gives the full variable domain: ETGVTQSPTHLIKTRGQQVTLRCSSQSGHNTVSWYQQALGQGPQFIFQYYREEENGRGNFPPRFSGLQFPNYSSELNVNALELDDSALYLCASSTERGGLVNEQFFGPGTRLTVL.

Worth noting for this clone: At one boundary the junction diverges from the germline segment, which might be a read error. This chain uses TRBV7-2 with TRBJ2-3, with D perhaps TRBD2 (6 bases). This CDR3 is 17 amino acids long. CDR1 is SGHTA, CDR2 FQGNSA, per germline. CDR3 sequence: CASSLALRTTSTDTQYF. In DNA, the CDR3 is TGTGCCAGCAGCTTAGCGCTTCGGACCACTAGCACAGATACACAGTATTTT.

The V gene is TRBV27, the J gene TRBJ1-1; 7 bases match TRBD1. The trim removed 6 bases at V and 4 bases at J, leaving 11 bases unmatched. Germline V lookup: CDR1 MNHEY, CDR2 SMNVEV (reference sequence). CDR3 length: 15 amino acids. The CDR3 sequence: CASSYRGGVGTEAFF. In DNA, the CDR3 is TGTGCCAGCAGCTACAGGGGTGGGGTGGGCACTGAAGCTTTCTTT.

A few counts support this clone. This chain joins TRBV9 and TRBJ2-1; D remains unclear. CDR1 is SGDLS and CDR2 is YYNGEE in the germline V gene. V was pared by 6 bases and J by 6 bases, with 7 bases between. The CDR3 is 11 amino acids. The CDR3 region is CASTGGNEQFF. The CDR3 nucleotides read TGTGCCAGCACGGGTGGCAATGAGCAGTTCTTC.